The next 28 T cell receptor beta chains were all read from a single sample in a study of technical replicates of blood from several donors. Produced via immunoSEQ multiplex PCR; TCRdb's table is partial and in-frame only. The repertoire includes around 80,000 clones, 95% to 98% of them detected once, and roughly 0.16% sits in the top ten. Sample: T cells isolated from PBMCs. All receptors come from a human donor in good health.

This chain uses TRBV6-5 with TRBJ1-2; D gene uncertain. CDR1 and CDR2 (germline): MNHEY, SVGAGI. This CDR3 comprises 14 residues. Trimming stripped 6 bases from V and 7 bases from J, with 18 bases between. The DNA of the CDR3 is TGTGCCAGCAGCCCCTCTGCAGGTCTGGGTGGCTACACCTTC. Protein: CASSPSAGLGGYTF.

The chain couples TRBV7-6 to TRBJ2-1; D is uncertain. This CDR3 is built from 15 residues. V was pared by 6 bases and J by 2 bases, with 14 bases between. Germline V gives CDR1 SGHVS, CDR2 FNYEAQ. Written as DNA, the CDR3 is TGTGCCAGCAGAACAACCCCCTCCCCCTACAATGAGCAGTTCTTC. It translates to CASRTTPSPYNEQFF.

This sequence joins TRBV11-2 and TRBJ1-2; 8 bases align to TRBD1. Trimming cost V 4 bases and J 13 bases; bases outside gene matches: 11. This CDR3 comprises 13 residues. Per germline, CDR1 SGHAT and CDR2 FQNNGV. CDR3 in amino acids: CASSSLKTGEVTF. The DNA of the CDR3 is TGTGCCAGCAGCTCCCTCAAGACAGGGGAGGTCACCTTC.

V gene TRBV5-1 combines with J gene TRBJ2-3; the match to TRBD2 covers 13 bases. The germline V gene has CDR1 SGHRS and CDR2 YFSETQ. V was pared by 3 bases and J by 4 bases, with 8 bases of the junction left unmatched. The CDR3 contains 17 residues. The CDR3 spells CASSYVGLAGPSDTQYF. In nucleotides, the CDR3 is TGCGCCAGCAGCTACGTGGGACTAGCGGGGCCGTCAGATACGCAGTATTTT.

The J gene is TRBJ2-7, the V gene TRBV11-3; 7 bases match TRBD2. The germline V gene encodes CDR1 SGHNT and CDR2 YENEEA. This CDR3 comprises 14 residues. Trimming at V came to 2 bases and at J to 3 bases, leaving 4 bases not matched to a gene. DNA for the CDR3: TGTGCCAGCAGCTTAACCGCTAGCGGCTACGAGCAGTACTTC. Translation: CASSLTASGYEQYF.

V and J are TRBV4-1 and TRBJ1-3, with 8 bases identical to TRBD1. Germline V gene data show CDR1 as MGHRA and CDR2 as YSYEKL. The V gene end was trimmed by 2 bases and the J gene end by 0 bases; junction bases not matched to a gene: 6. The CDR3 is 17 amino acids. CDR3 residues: CASSQPTGQASGNTIYF. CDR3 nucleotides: TGCGCCAGCAGCCAACCGACGGGACAGGCCTCTGGAAACACCATATATTTT.

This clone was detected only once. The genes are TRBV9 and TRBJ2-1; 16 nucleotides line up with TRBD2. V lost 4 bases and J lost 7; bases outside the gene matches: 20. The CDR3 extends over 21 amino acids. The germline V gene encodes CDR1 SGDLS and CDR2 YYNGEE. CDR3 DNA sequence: TGTGCCAGCAGCCTAGGGTTCCGGGGACTAGCGGGGGGGCGGAGTCATAATGAGCAGTTCTTC. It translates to CASSLGFRGLAGGRSHNEQFF.

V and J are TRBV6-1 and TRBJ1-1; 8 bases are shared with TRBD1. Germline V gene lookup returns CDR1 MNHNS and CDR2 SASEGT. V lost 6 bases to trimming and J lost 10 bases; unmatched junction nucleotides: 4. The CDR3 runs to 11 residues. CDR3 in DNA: TGTGCCAGCAGAACAGGGGGGGTAGCTTTCTTT. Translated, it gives CASRTGGVAFF.

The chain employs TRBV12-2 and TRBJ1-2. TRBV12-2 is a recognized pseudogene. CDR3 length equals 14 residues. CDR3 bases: TGTGCAAGTCGCAAATCCGGGGGGGCTTATGGCTACACCTTC. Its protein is CASRKSGGAYGYTF.

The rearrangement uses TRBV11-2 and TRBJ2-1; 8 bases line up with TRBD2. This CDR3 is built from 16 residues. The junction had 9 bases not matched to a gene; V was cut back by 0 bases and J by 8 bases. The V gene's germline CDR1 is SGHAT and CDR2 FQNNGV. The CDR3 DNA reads TGTGCCAGCAGCTTAGAGGGGACTAGGGGGGGGGATGAGCAGTTCTTC. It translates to CASSLEGTRGGDEQFF.

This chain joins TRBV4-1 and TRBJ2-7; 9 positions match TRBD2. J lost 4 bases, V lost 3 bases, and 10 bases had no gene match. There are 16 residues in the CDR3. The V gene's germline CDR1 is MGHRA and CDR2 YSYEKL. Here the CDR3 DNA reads TGCGCCAGCAGCCAGACTCTTAGCGGGAGTGTTTACGAGCAGTACTTC. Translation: CASSQTLSGSVYEQYF.

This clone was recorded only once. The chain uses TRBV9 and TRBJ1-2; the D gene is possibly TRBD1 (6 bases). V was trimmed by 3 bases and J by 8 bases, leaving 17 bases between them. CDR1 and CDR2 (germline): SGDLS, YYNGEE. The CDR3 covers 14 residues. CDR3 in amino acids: CASSALTGPGGYTF. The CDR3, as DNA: TGTGCCAGCAGCGCCTTAACAGGGCCTGGCGGCTACACCTTC.

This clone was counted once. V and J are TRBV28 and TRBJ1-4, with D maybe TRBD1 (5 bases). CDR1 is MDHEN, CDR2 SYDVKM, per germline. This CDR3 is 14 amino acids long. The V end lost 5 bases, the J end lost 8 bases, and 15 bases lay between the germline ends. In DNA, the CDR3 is TGTGCCAGCAGTCCTACGGACATAGTAGAAAAACTGTTTTTT. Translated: CASSPTDIVEKLFF.

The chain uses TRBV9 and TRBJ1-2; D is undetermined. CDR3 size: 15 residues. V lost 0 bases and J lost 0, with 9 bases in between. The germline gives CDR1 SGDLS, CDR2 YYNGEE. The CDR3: CASSVGPVPNYGYTF. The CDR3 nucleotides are TGTGCCAGCAGCGTAGGGCCAGTCCCTAACTATGGCTACACCTTC. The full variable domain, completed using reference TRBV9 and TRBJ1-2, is DSGVTQTPKHLITATGQRVTLRCSPRSGDLSVYWYQQSLDQGLQFLIQYYNGEERAKGNILERFSAQQFPDLHSELNLSSLELGDSALYFCASSVGPVPNYGYTFGSGTRLTVV.

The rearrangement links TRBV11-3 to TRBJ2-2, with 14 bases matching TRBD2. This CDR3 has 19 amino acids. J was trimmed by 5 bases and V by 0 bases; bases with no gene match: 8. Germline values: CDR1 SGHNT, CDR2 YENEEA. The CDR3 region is CASSLDLWTSGRRTGELFF. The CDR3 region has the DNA TGTGCCAGCAGCTTAGACCTCTGGACTAGCGGGAGGCGTACCGGGGAGCTGTTTTTT. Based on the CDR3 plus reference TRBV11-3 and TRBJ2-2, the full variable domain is EAGVVQSPRYKIIEKKQPVAFWCNPISGHNTLYWYLQNLGQGPELLIRYENEEAVDDSQLPKDRFSAERLKGVDSTLKIQPAELGDSAVYLCASSLDLWTSGRRTGELFFGEGSRLTVL.

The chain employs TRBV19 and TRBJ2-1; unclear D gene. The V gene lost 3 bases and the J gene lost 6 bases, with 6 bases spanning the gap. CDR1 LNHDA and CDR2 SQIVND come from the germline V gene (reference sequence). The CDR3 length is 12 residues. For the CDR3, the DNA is TGTGCCAGTAGTATTGCCGGCAATGAGCAGTTCTTC. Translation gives CASSIAGNEQFF.

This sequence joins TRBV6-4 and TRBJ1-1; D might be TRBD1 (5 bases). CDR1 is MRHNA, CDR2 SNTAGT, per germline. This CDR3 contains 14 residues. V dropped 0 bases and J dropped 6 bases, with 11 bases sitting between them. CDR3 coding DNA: TGTGCCAGCAGTGACTCGGGAGGACAATCTGAAGCTTTCTTT. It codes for CASSDSGGQSEAFF.

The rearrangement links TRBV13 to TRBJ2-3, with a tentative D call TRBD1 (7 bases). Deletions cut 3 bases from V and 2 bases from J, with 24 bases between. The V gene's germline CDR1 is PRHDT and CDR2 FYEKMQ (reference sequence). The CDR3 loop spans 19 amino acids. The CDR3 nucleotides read TGTGCCAGCAGCTTGGGGGGACTCCCCGGGACAGTAATCACAGATACGCAGTATTTT. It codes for CASSLGGLPGTVITDTQYF.

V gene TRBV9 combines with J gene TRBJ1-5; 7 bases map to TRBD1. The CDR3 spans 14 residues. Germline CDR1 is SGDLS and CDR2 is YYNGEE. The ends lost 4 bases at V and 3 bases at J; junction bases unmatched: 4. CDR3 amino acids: CASSQGQINQPQHF. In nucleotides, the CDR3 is TGTGCCAGCAGCCAGGGACAGATCAATCAGCCCCAGCATTTT. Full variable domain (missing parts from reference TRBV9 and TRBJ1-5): DSGVTQTPKHLITATGQRVTLRCSPRSGDLSVYWYQQSLDQGLQFLIQYYNGEERAKGNILERFSAQQFPDLHSELNLSSLELGDSALYFCASSQGQINQPQHFGDGTRLSIL.

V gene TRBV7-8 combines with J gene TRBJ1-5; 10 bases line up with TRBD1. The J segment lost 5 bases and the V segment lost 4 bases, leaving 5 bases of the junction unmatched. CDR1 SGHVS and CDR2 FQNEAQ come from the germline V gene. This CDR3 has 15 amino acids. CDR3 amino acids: CASSSGTGVYQPQHF. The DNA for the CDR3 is TGTGCCAGCAGCTCCGGGACAGGGGTGTATCAGCCCCAGCATTTT.

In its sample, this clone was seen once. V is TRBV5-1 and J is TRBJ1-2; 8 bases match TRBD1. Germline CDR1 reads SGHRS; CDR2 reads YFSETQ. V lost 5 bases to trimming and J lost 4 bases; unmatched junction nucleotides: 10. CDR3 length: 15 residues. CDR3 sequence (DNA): TGCGCCAGCAGTTCTCCGGGACAGGAAGCCTATGGCTACACCTTC. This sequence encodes CASSSPGQEAYGYTF.

The CDR3 nucleotides are TGTGCCAGCAGCTTAAGTATGGGTCGGGGGTTTGGGGCCGGGGAGCTGTTTTTT. The encoded protein is CASSLSMGRGFGAGELFF. The chain employs TRBV7-2 and TRBJ2-2; D perhaps matches TRBD2 (6 bases). From germline, CDR1 is SGHTA and CDR2 FQGNSA. The CDR3 sequence is 18 residues long. Trimming took 2 bases from V and 6 from J, leaving 22 bases between them.

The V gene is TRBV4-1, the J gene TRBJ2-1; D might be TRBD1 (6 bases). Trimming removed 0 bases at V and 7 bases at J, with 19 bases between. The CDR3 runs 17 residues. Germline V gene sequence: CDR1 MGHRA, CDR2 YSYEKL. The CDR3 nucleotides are TGCGCCAGCAGCCAAGATAGTGGGCAGGGGCATTGGAATGAGCAGTTCTTC. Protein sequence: CASSQDSGQGHWNEQFF.

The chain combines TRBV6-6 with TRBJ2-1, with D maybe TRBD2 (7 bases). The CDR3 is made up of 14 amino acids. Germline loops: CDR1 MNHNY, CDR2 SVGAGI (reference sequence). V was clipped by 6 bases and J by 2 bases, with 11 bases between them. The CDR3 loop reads CASRGAGAYNEQFF. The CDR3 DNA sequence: TGTGCCAGCAGGGGGGCGGGAGCCTACAATGAGCAGTTCTTC.

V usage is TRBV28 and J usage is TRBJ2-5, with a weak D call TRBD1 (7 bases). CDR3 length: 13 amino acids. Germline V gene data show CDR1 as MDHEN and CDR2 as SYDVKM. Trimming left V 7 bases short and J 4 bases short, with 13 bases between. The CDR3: CASIGGDRETQYF. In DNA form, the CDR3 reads TGTGCCAGCATCGGCGGGGACAGAGAGACCCAGTACTTC.

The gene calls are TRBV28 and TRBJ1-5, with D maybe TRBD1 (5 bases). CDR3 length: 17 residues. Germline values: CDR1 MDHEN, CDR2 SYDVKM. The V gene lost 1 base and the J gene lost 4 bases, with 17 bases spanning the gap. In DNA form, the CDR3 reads TGTGCCAGCAGTTTATATGGTGCAGACAGAGAGAATCAGCCCCAGCATTTT. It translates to CASSLYGADRENQPQHF.

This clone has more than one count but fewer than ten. The CDR3 here is CASSWDRVATEAFF. The DNA of the CDR3 is TGTGCCAGTTCGTGGGACAGGGTAGCCACTGAAGCTTTCTTT. The chain joins TRBV18 to TRBJ1-1; TRBD1 matches 9 bases. V dropped 9 bases and J dropped 4; count of bases not matched to a gene: 9. The CDR3 is 14 amino acids. The germline V gene encodes CDR1 KGHSH and CDR2 LQKENI.

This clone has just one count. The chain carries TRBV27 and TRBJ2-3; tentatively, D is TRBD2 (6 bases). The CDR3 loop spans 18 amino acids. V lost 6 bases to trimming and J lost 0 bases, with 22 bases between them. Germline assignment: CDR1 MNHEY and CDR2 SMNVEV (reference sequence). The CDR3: CASRRPPGRLGSTDTQYF. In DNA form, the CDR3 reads TGTGCCAGCAGGAGACCACCCGGGCGACTAGGTAGCACAGATACGCAGTATTTT.